The sequence of this TCR beta chain was determined in a study of spatial heterogeneity in lung cancer (dated by TCRdb to between 2018 and 2021). Looking at the study overall: More beta-chain than alpha-chain transcripts were consistently detected, likely reflecting higher beta-chain transcript abundance. The study quantitatively compared TCR alpha and beta repertoires across multiple tumor regions, matched nontumor lung and blood in non-small cell lung cancer. At surgery, both alpha and beta chains were TCR-sequenced in 220 tumor regions, 63 to 65 matched nontumor lung samples and a few dozen PBMC samples. In the raw uncorrected reads, each unique combination of TCR and UMI appeared more than ten times on average. TCR transcript counts in tumor regions correlated strongly with a T cell transcriptional module score from matched bulk RNA-seq. Nonsynonymous mutation counts, determined by whole-exome sequencing of tumor tissue, were related to TCR repertoire features. General findings and caveats noted by the study authors: The count of ubiquitous expanded TCRs correlated with the count of ubiquitous nonsynonymous mutations, and the count of regional expanded TCRs correlated with the count of regional nonsynonymous mutations. Additional single-cell paired TCR alpha and beta sequencing was considered necessary to confirm, at a functional level, the hypothesis that regional TCRs recognize regional mutations. A correlation was observed between the number of expanded intratumoral alpha and beta TCRs and the tumor nonsynonymous mutation count. TCR-seq was estimated to cover only 6.5% to 9% of tumor T cells for alpha chains and roughly 14% for beta chains.

The receptor library was made with 5' RACE. Sequencer: NextSeq 500. To allow correction of PCR and sequencing errors, the TCR library protocol tagged every TCR cDNA molecule with a unique molecular identifier. Per the source publication's procedure: TCR identification, UMI-based error correction and CDR3 extraction were all carried out with Decombinator tools. Expanded TCRs were defined as those above a frequency of 2 per 1,000, corresponding to the top 1% of the tumor frequency distribution. Expanded tumor TCRs statistically deemed absent (corrected P<0.05) from at least one tumor region were classed as regional, and all other expanded tumor TCRs were classed as ubiquitous. Renyi diversity was calculated using the R vegan package after each repertoire was subsampled 100 times to 5,000 TCRs. CDR3 similarity networks were built from amino acid triplet string-kernel similarity, with CDR3s being connected when pairwise similarity was above 0.82. The public reads were reanalyzed by TCRdb: fastp trimming at Q25, MiXCR alignment, in-frame beta chains only. Entries are consolidated by CDR3 protein sequence, retaining the most common genes and DNA. TCRdb's processing, not the authors', yielded these V and J calls. The sample table lists about 11,000 distinct CDR3 sequences, 5.1% of them with a count of one. 9.5% to 15% of the sample is taken by the ten largest.

V is shortened by 7 bases, J by 8 bases, and the region joining them spans 15 bases. The CDR3 spans 12 residues, from the cysteine through the phenylalanine. Of all the DNA, just the CDR3 is kept, 36 bases in frame from base 1. The germline V gene supplies CDR1 SQVTM and CDR2 ANQGSEA. Explained via the paper, the time point label denotes: sample taken at primary tumor resection. The donors were some 72 patients from the lung TRACERx cohort who had early-stage, untreated non-small cell lung cancer. TCR sequencing used whole RNA extracted from tumor and nontumor lung tissue, or from cryopreserved PBMC samples, without cell sorting. Patients were selected for TCR sequencing only if sufficient RNA was available from at least two tumor regions. Before being selected, tumor and adjacent nontumor lung specimens were reviewed by a lung pathologist. This clonotype was seen ten or more times. Its binding antigen is unknown. No base qualities exist here, and no much larger clone lies one base off it.

The rearrangement combines TRBV29-1 with TRBJ2-1; a tentative D match to TRBD2 spans 7 bases. The specimen comprised lung tumor tissue, sampled at surgery. This receptor was taken from a male donor with early-stage non-small cell lung cancer. The CDR3 protein: CSAGLGGDEQFF. The DNA sequence follows: TGCAGCGCCGGACTAGGGGGAGATGAGCAGTTCTTC.